The clone carrying this TCR beta chain was seen repeatedly, ten times or more. Its antigen remains unknown. Sequencing libraries made from TCR beta cDNA carried unique molecular identifiers. TCRdb independently ran MiXCR on the PCR reads; one entry per CDR3 protein. This sample has 400,000 to 500,000 distinct CDR3 sequences, with 39% found just once. This record belongs to a study of post-analysis software for immune sequencing data. CDR3 length: 13 amino acids. Trimming removed 7 bases at V and 0 bases at J, with 13 bases between. Germline V CDR1 and CDR2: SQVTM, ANQGSEA. Findings and limits, study-wide: Controls had lower frequencies than patients of roughly five TRBV segments, which included TRBV5-6, TRBV5-1 and TRBV20-1.

Sequenced sample: blood. The sequence derives from a girl aged 2 to 10 with multiple sclerosis. The rearrangement joins TRBV29-1 to TRBJ2-7, with D tentatively TRBD1 (6 bases). The CDR3 DNA is TGCAGCGGGCGAACACAGGGCTCCTACGAGCAGTACTTC. Protein: CSGRTQGSYEQYF.